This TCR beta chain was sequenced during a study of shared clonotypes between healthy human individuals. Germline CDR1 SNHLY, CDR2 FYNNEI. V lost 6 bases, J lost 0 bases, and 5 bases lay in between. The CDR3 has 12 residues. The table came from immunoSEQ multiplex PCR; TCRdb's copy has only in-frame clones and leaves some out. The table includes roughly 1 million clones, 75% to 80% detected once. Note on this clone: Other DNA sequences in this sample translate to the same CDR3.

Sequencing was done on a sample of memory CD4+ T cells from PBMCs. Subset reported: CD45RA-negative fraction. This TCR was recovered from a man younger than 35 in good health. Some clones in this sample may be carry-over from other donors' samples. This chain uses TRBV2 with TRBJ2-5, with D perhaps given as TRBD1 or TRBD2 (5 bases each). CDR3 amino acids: CASRGDQETQYF. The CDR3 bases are TGTGCCAGCAGGGGGGACCAAGAGACCCAGTACTTC.